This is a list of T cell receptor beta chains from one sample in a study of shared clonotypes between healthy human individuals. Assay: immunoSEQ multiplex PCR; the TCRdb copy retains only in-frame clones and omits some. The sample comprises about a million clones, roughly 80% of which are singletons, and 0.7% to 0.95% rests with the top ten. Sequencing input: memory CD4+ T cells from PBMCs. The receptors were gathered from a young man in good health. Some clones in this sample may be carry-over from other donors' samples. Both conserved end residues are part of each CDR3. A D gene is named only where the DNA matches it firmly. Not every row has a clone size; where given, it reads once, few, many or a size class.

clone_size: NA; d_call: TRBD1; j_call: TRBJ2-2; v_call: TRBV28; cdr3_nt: TGTGCCAGCAGTCCCTCCGGACAGGGGAACACCGGGGAGCTGTTTTTT; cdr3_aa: CASSPSGQGNTGELFF
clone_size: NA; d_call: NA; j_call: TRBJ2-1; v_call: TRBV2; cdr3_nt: TGTGCCAGCGACGAGATCTCCTACAATGAGCAGTTCTTC; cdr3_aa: CASDEISYNEQFF
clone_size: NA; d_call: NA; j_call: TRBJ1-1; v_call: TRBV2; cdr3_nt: TGTGCCAGCAGCGCTGACACTCTGAACACTGAAGCTTTCTTT; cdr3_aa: CASSADTLNTEAFF
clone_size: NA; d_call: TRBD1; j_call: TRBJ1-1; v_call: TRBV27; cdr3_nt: TGTGCCAGCAGTTCTCCGACAGGGGGATCCACTGAAGCTTTCTTT; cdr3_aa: CASSSPTGGSTEAFF
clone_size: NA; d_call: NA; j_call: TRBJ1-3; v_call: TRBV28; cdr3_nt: TGTGCCAGCAGCGACTTTTCTGGAAACACCATATATTTT; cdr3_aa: CASSDFSGNTIYF
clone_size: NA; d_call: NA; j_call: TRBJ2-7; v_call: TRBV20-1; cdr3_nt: TGCAGTGCTAGGGCCGACTACGAGCAGTACTTC; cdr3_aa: CSARADYEQYF
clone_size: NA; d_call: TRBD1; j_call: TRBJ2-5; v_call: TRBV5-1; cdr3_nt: TGCGCCAGCAGCACCGGGACAGGGGAAGAGACCCAGTACTTC; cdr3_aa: CASSTGTGEETQYF
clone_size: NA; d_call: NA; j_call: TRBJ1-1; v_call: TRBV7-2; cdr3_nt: TGTGCCAGCAGCTTAGCTAGGACCGGGAAGAGCACTTTCTTT; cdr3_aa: CASSLARTGKSTFF
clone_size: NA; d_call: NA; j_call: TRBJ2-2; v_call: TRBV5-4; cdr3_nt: TGTGCCAGCAGCTTTTGGGGGGCGCGAGGCACCGGGGAGCTGTTTTTT; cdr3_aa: CASSFWGARGTGELFF
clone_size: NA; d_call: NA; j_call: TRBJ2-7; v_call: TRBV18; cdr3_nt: TGTGCCAGCTCTGAAAATTATCGGACTGCATACGAGCAGTACTTC; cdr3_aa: CASSENYRTAYEQYF
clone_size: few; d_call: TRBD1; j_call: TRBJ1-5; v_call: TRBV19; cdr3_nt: TGTGCCAGTCACGACAGGGGCAATCAGCCCCAGCATTTT; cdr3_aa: CASHDRGNQPQHF
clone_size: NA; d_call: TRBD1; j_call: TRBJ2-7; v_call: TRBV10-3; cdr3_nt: TGTGCCACCCATAAGGGACAGGGGGTCGGCGAGCAGTACTTC; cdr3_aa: CATHKGQGVGEQYF
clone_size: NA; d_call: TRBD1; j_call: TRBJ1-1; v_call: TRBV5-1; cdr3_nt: TGCGCCAGCAGCTTTTCCGGGACAGGAATTGAAGCTTTCTTT; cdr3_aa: CASSFSGTGIEAFF
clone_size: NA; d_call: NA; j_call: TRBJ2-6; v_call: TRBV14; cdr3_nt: TGTGCCAGCAGCCAAGATGAGGCGGGTGCTGGGGCCAACGTCCTGACTTTC; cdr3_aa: CASSQDEAGAGANVLTF
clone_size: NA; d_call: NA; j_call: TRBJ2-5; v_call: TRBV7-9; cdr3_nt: TGTGCCAGCAGCTTAGGGCAGGGGATGGAGACCCAGTACTTC; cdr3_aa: CASSLGQGMETQYF
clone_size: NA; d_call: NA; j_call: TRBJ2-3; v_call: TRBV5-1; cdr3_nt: TGCGCCAGCGGGACTAGCACAGATACGCAGTATTTT; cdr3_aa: CASGTSTDTQYF
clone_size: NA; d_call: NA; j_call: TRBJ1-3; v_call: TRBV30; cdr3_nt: TGTGCCTGGAGTGCGGGTCTCTCGGGGGGAAACACCATATATTTT; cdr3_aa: CAWSAGLSGGNTIYF
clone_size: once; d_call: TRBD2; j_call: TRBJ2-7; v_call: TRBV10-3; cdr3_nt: TGTGCCATCAGGGGGACTAGCGGGAGGACCTCCTACGAGCAGTACTTC; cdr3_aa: CAIRGTSGRTSYEQYF
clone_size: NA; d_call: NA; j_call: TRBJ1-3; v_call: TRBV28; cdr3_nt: TGTGCCAGCAGTCAGCAGGGGTTGGCTGGAAACACCATATATTTT; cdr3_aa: CASSQQGLAGNTIYF
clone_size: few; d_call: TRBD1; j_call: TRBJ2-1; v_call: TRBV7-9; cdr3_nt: TGTGCCAGCAGCTATCATATAGGGGGTACCGGGACAGCGAATTTCTTC; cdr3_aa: CASSYHIGGTGTANFF
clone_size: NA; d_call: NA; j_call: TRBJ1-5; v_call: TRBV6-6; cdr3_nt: TGTGCCAGCAGTTTACCCAATCAGCCCCAGCATTTT; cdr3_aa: CASSLPNQPQHF
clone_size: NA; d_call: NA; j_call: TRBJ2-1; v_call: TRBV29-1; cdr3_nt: TGCAGCGTTGAAGAGGAGTCTTTTAATGAGCAGTTCTTC; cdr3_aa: CSVEEESFNEQFF
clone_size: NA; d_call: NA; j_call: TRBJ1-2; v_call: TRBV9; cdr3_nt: TGTGCCAGCAGCCCTCGGCCCGTTGGGGTTCCCACCAACTATGGCTACACCTTC; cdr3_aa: CASSPRPVGVPTNYGYTF
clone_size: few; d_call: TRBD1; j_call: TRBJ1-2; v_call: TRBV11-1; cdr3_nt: TGTGCCAGCAGCCAATGGGGGACAGGGGGGCTACTTAACTATGGCTACACCTTC; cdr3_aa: CASSQWGTGGLLNYGYTF
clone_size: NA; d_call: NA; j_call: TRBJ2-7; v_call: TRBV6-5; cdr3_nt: TGTGCCAGCGGTCCGAGTGGGTTGGGCTACGAGCAGTACTTC; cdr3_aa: CASGPSGLGYEQYF
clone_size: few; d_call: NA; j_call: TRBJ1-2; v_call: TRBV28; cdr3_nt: TGTGCCAGCAACCTGGGGGGGGCAACAGGGTATGGCTACACCTTC; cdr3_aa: CASNLGGATGYGYTF